Listed below are T cell receptor beta chains from one sample, sequenced in a study of shared clonotypes between healthy human individuals. Using immunoSEQ multiplex PCR, the repertoire was profiled, and TCRdb retains in-frame clones only, with some absent. In the table there are about 490,000 clones, 79% of which are singletons. Sequencing was done on a sample of PBMCs. These receptors were taken from a woman between 40 and 50 years old in good health. Some clones in this sample may be carry-over from other donors' samples. Both conserved end residues are part of each CDR3. D genes are given only for firm matches. Rows give clone size only sometimes, using once, few, many, or a class for an expanded clone.

>TRBV9|TRBJ2-1|NA|NA
CASSVVPFSYNEQFF
TGTGCCAGCAGCGTAGTTCCCTTCTCCTACAATGAGCAGTTCTTC
>TRBV30|TRBJ1-2|NA|few
CAWNEGFNYGYTF
TGTGCCTGGAACGAGGGTTTTAACTATGGCTACACCTTC
>TRBV25-1|TRBJ2-1|TRBD2|NA
CASSGGGSQFF
TGTGCCAGCAGTGGGGGGGGATCACAGTTCTTC
>TRBV7-2|TRBJ2-7|NA|NA
CASSFYGEQYF
TGTGCCAGCAGCTTTTACGGCGAGCAGTACTTC
>TRBV7-3|TRBJ1-1|NA|NA
CASSLNPTAGEDFF
TGTGCCAGCAGCTTAAACCCGACCGCGGGGGAAGATTTCTTT
>TRBV30|TRBJ2-6|NA|NA
CAWSVHPGHQNFSGANVLTF
TGTGCCTGGAGTGTACACCCCGGACACCAGAACTTCTCTGGGGCCAACGTCCTGACTTTC
>TRBV7-9|TRBJ2-3|NA|NA
CASETRDLSTDTQYF
TGTGCCAGCGAAACCCGGGACCTCAGCACAGATACGCAGTATTTT
>TRBV19|TRBJ2-3|NA|many
CASSLRGEADTQYF
TGTGCCAGTAGTTTGCGAGGGGAGGCAGATACGCAGTATTTT
>TRBV5-1|TRBJ2-1|TRBD2|NA
CASSLGLREGYEQFF
TGCGCCAGCAGCTTGGGTCTGCGGGAGGGTTATGAGCAGTTCTTC
>TRBV7-9|TRBJ2-1|TRBD2|NA
CASRPGLAGTYNEQFF
TGTGCCAGCAGGCCCGGACTAGCGGGAACATACAATGAGCAGTTCTTC
>TRBV18|TRBJ1-2|NA|once
CASSPIQGRGYGYTF
TGTGCCAGCTCACCAATCCAGGGACGGGGCTATGGCTACACCTTC
>TRBV19|TRBJ2-7|TRBD1|NA
CASRRTGTKEQYF
TGTGCCAGTAGAAGGACAGGAACCAAGGAGCAGTACTTC
>TRBV5-6|TRBJ2-3|NA|NA
CASSLQGIGGITDTQYF
TGTGCCAGCAGCTTGCAAGGGATCGGCGGGATAACAGATACGCAGTATTTT
>TRBV6-5|TRBJ1-5|NA|NA
CASSYSAGDQPQHF
TGTGCCAGCAGTTACTCGGCTGGGGATCAGCCCCAGCATTTT
>TRBV11-2|TRBJ2-1|NA|NA
CASSLGRSSYNEQFF
TGTGCCAGCAGCTTAGGGAGAAGCTCCTACAATGAGCAGTTCTTC
>TRBV5-4|TRBJ2-7|TRBD2|NA
CASSTDGRDYEQYF
TGTGCCAGCTCCACCGACGGGAGGGACTACGAGCAGTACTTC
>TRBV2|TRBJ1-1|NA|NA
CASKNPSNTEAFF
TGTGCCAGCAAGAATCCCTCGAACACTGAAGCTTTCTTT
>TRBV28|TRBJ2-3|NA|NA
CASSKGSTDTQYF
TGTGCCAGCAGTAAGGGAAGCACAGATACGCAGTATTTT
>TRBV10-3|TRBJ1-5|TRBD1|NA
CAISDRERTGPLNQPQHF
TGTGCCATCAGTGATCGCGAAAGGACAGGACCCCTCAATCAGCCCCAGCATTTT
>TRBV5-1|TRBJ2-7|NA|NA
CASSLVGSPLEQYF
TGCGCCAGCAGCTTAGTGGGATCCCCCCTCGAGCAGTACTTC
>TRBV29-1|TRBJ1-1|NA|NA
CSVEDLPYQRFRPEAFF
TGCAGCGTTGAAGACCTACCCTACCAGAGGTTTAGGCCTGAAGCTTTCTTT
>TRBV2|TRBJ1-2|NA|NA
CASSFTVYYGYTF
TGTGCCAGCAGTTTTACAGTCTACTATGGCTACACCTTC
>TRBV13|TRBJ2-7|NA|NA
CASSPKGFYYEQYF
TGTGCCAGCAGCCCGAAAGGGTTTTACTACGAGCAGTACTTC
>TRBV7-9|TRBJ2-7|TRBD2|NA
CASGSGEVPRNEQYF
TGTGCCAGCGGCAGCGGGGAGGTCCCTCGTAACGAGCAGTACTTC
>TRBV5-4|TRBJ2-2|TRBD1|once
CASSLGTGGNTGELFF
TGTGCCAGCAGCTTGGGCACAGGGGGCAACACCGGGGAGCTGTTTTTT
>TRBV28|TRBJ2-7|NA|NA
CASSLIGDGHEQYF
TGTGCCAGCAGTTTGATCGGGGACGGCCACGAGCAGTACTTC
>TRBV7-9|TRBJ1-1|NA|NA
CASSPMASGSGTEAFF
TGTGCCAGCAGCCCCATGGCTTCTGGGTCGGGTACTGAAGCTTTCTTT
>TRBV28|TRBJ1-4|NA|NA
CASRPSGQINEKLFF
TGTGCCAGCAGACCCTCGGGACAAATAAATGAAAAACTGTTTTTT
>TRBV7-3|TRBJ2-4|NA|once
CASSLTTHDIQYF
TGTGCCAGCAGCTTAACGACTCATGACATTCAGTACTTC
>TRBV19|TRBJ2-3|TRBD1|NA
CASSMGQITDTQYF
TGTGCCAGTAGTATGGGACAGATCACAGATACGCAGTATTTT
>TRBV7-2|TRBJ2-6|NA|many
CASSSGAPGANVLTF
TGTGCCAGCAGCTCGGGGGCGCCTGGGGCCAACGTCCTGACTTTC
>TRBV11-3|TRBJ2-2|NA|NA
CASSLRADGELFF
TGTGCCAGCAGCTTAAGGGCAGACGGGGAGCTGTTTTTT
>TRBV18|TRBJ2-3|TRBD2|NA
CASSPRTSGRGSDTQYF
TGTGCCAGCTCACCAAGGACTAGCGGGAGAGGTTCAGATACGCAGTATTTT
>TRBV11-1|TRBJ1-2|NA|NA
CASSSYAGTGGGYTF
TGTGCCAGCAGCTCGTACGCCGGGACCGGCGGAGGCTACACCTTC
>TRBV5-6|TRBJ2-7|TRBD1|NA
CASSPGTGRVYEQYF
TGTGCCAGCAGCCCGGGGACAGGGAGGGTTTACGAGCAGTACTTC
>TRBV30|TRBJ1-1|NA|NA
CSGNKNTEAFF
TGTAGTGGGAACAAGAACACTGAAGCTTTCTTT
>TRBV18|TRBJ2-3|NA|NA
CASSPPANTDTQYF
TGTGCCAGCTCACCACCCGCTAACACAGATACGCAGTATTTT
>TRBV20-1|TRBJ2-1|NA|NA
CSGPLRLEQFF
TGCAGTGGACCCCTAAGGTTGGAGCAGTTCTTC
>TRBV27|TRBJ2-7|NA|NA
CASSPRVGPFYEQYF
TGTGCCAGCAGTCCCCGGGTAGGACCATTCTACGAGCAGTACTTC
>TRBV2|TRBJ2-5|NA|few
CASSFQETQYF
TGTGCCAGCAGTTTTCAAGAGACCCAGTACTTC
>TRBV5-5|TRBJ2-7|NA|NA
CASSPGGVEQYF
TGTGCCAGCAGCCCTGGCGGCGTCGAGCAGTACTTC
>TRBV11-2|TRBJ2-7|NA|NA
CASSLRQRSEHEQYF
TGTGCCAGCAGCTTACGCCAGAGGTCCGAGCACGAGCAGTACTTC
>TRBV29-1|TRBJ2-7|NA|NA
CSVRASSSYEQYF
TGCAGCGTTCGGGCCAGCTCTTCCTACGAGCAGTACTTC
>TRBV19|TRBJ1-1|TRBD1|NA
CASRPQGARDTEAFF
TGTGCCAGTAGACCACAGGGGGCGCGAGACACTGAAGCTTTCTTT
>TRBV19|TRBJ1-2|NA|NA
CASSPPGGWGYGYTF
TGTGCCAGTAGTCCGCCCGGGGGCTGGGGCTATGGCTACACCTTC
>TRBV28|TRBJ2-2|NA|NA
CASSLSSQNTGELFF
TGTGCCAGCAGTTTATCTTCACAAAACACCGGGGAGCTGTTTTTT
>TRBV28|TRBJ1-2|NA|NA
CASSFTTTPYGYTF
TGTGCCAGCAGTTTCACCACAACGCCCTATGGCTACACCTTC
>TRBV18|TRBJ2-3|NA|NA
CASSPEASSDTQYF
TGTGCCAGCTCACCAGAGGCTAGTTCGGATACGCAGTATTTT
>TRBV11-2|TRBJ1-1|TRBD1|NA
CASSSQGANTEAFF
TGTGCCAGCAGCTCACAGGGGGCGAACACTGAAGCTTTCTTT
>TRBV11-2|TRBJ2-5|TRBD1|NA
CANSSRTGGVETQYF
TGTGCCAACAGCTCGCGGACAGGGGGAGTAGAGACCCAGTACTTC
>TRBV7-2|TRBJ2-5|NA|few
CASSLDWGLKGETQYF
TGTGCCAGCAGCTTAGATTGGGGCTTAAAGGGGGAGACCCAGTACTTC
>TRBV19|TRBJ2-2|NA|NA
CASRGAGHTGELFF
TGTGCCAGTAGAGGGGCCGGACACACCGGGGAGCTGTTTTTT
>TRBV4-2|TRBJ1-4|NA|NA
CASSQVLDPNEKLFF
TGTGCCAGCAGCCAAGTTCTGGACCCTAATGAAAAACTGTTTTTT